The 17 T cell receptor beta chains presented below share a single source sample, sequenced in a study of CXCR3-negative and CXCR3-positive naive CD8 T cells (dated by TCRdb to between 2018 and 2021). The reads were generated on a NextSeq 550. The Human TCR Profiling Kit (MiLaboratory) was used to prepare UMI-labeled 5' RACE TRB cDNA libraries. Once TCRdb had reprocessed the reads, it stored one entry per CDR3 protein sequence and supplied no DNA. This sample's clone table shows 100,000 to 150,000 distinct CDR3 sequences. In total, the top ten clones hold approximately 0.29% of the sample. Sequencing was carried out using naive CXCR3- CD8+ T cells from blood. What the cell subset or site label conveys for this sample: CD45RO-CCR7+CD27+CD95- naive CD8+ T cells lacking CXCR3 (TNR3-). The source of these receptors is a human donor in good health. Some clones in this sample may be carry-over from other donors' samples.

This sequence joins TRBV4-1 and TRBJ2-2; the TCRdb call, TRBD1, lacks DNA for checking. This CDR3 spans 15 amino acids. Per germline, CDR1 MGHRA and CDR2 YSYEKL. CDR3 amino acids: CASSPGAAFTGELFF.

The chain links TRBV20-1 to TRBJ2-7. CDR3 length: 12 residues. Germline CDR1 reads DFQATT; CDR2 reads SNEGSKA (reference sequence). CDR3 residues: CSARREGYEQYF.

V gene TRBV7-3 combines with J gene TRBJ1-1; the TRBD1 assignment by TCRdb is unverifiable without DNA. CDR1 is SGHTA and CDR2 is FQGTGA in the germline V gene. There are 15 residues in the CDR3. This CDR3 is CASSPGQGMNTEAFF.

The CDR3 region is CASSLGHVGETQYF. The genes are TRBV5-5 and TRBJ2-5. This CDR3 spans 14 amino acids. The germline gives CDR1 SGHKS, CDR2 YYEKEE (reference sequence).

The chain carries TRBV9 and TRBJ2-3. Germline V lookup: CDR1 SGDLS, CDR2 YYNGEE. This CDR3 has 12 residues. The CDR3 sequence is CASSAETDTQYF.

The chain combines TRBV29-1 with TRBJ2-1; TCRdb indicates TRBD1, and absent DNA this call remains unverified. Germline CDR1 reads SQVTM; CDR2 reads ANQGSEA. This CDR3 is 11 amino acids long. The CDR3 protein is CSVEVEPGQFF.

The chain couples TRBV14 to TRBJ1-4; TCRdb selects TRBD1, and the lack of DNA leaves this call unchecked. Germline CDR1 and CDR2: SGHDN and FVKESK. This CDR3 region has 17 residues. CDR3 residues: CASSHDDRGIRGEKLFF.

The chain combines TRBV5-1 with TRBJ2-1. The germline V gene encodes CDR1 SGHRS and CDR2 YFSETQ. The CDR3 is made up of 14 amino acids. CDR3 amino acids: CASSLYRGWNEQFF.

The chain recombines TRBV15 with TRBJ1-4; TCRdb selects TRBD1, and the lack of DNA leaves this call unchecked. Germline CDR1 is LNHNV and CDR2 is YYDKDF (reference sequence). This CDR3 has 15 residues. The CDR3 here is CATSSAGTGNEKLFF.

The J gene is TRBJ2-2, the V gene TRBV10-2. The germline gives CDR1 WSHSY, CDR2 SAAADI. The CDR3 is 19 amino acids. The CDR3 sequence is CASSESTSASGTNTGELFF.

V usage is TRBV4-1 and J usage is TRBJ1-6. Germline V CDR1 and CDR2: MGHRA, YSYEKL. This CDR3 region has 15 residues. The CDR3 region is CASSQVAAGNSPLHF.

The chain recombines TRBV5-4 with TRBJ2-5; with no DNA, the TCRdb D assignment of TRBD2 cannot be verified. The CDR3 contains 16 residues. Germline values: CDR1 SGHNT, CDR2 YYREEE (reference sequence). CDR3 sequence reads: CASSFLAGVGQETQYF.

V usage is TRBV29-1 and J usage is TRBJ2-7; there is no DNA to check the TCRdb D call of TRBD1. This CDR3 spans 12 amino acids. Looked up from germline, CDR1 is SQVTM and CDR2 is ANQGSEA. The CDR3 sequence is CSGRTGPGEQYF.

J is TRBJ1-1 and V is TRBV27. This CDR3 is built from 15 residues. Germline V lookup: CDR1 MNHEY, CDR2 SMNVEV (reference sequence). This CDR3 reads CASSLSMAVNTEAFF.

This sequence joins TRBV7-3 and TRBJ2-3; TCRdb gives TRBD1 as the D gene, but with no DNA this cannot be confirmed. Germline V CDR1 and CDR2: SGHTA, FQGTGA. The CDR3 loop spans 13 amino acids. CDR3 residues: CASSFQGADTQYF.

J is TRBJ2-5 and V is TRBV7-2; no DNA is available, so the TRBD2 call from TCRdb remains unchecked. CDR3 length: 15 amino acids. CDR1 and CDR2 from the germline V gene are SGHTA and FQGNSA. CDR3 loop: CASSLELAGSETQYF.

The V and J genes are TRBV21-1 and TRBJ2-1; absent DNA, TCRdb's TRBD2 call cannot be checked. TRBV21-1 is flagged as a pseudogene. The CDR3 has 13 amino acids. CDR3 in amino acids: CASRLGLPNEQFF.